A single T cell receptor (beta chain) is shown here with its context. The sample is drawn from a study of PD-L1 blockade in urothelial cancer. Time point here: pretreatment peripheral blood. Using immunoSEQ multiplex PCR, the repertoire was profiled, and TCRdb retains in-frame clones only, with some absent. The table has 85,000 to 100,000 clones, roughly 91% seen once. Looked up from germline, CDR1 is SGHTA and CDR2 is FQGNSA. Trimming cost V 5 bases and J 5 bases, with 9 bases left between them. There are 12 residues in the CDR3. The chain couples TRBV7-2 to TRBJ2-5; D is unresolved. The sample consisted of PBMCs, taken around atezolizumab (anti-PD-L1) treatment. The source is a man aged 60 to 69 with urothelial cancer. The CDR3 DNA follows: TGTGCCAGCAGCAAATTCGGGGAGACCCAGTACTTC. Translated, it gives CASSKFGETQYF.